There are a few counts of the clone carrying this T cell receptor beta chain. Its specificity is unknown. Template switching added a universal primer binding site, and final cDNA carried unique molecular identifiers. MiXCR was run by TCRdb on the 5' RACE reads, yielding one entry per CDR3 protein. This table holds 250,000 or so distinct CDR3 sequences, roughly 13% found once. This record comes from a study of identical twins. Study findings and constraints: It was cross-sectional statistical analysis, not following the same donors, that the conclusions relied on. Insertions were reduced in abundant cord blood beta clonotypes but not in memory repertoires.

The CDR3 sequence is 18 residues long. Germline-derived CDR1 and CDR2 are MNHEY and SVGEGT. V was cut by 10 bases and J by 0 bases, with 25 bases left in between. These data were also reused for a study on yellow fever vaccine responses in identical twins.

The material sequenced was memory (CD45RO+) T cells sorted from blood. The chain recombines TRBV6-2 or TRBV6-3 with TRBJ2-1; D tentatively reads TRBD1 or TRBD2 (5 bases each). The TCR comes from a woman younger than 35 in good health. In nucleotides, the CDR3 is TGTGCCACACAACCCGGACGAGGGGTCCTTAGCTCCTACAATGAGCAGTTCTTC. Amino acid sequence: CATQPGRGVLSSYNEQFF.